This TCR beta chain stems from a study of cytomegalovirus exposure and HLA in healthy donors. Study-level findings and limits: The authors listed around 150 TCR beta chains as cytomegalovirus-associated. Within the 120 or so validation repertoires, first-cohort TCR clusters tended to co-occur, according to a later analysis.

Measured with immunoSEQ multiplex PCR; TCRdb has only the in-frame clones, and not every one. The table has approximately 160,000 clones, under 95% seen once. Between the trimmed V and J ends, which lost 3 bases and 6 bases, there was a span of 14 bases. Germline CDR1 and CDR2: GTSNPN and SVGIG (reference sequence). The CDR3 totals 13 residues. As for this clone: Its antigen is currently unknown.

This receptor was identified in a woman under 30 in good health and CMV-seropositive. The chain links TRBV30 to TRBJ1-2; tentative D call: TRBD1 (5 bases). Sequences were obtained from PBMCs. The CDR3 sequence: CAWRVKQVHGYTF. CDR3 DNA sequence: TGTGCCTGGAGAGTCAAACAGGTCCATGGCTACACCTTC.